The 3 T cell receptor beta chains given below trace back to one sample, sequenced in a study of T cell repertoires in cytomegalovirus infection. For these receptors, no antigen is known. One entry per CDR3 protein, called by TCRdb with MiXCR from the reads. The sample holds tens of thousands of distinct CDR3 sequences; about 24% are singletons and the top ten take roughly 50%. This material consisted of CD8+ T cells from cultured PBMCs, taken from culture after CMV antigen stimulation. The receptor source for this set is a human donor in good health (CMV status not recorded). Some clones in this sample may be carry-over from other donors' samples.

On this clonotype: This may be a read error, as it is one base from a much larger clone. DNA for the CDR3: TGTGCCAGCTACCCCTTCCCTAGCGGGGTGAGCTCCTACAAGCAGTACTTC. Its translation: CASYPFPSGVSSYKQYF. The chain uses TRBV7-6 and TRBJ2-7; 9 nucleotides line up with TRBD2. This CDR3 has 17 amino acids. Germline CDR1 SGHVS, CDR2 FNYEAQ.

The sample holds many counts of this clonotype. The CDR3, as DNA: TGTGCCAGCAGCCTGGACGGGACCATGAACACTGAAGCTTTCTTT. Encoded protein: CASSLDGTMNTEAFF. The J gene is TRBJ1-1, the V gene TRBV7-2; D may be TRBD1 (5 bases). Trimming cost V 5 bases and J 0 bases, with 13 bases left between them. The CDR3 consists of 15 residues. From germline, CDR1 is SGHTA and CDR2 FQGNSA. Combining the CDR3 with reference TRBV7-2 and TRBJ1-1 gives the whole variable domain GAGVSQSPSNKVTEKGKDVELRCDPISGHTALYWYRQSLGQGLEFLIYFQGNSAPDKSGLPSDRFSAERTGGSVSTLTIQRTQQEDSAVYLCASSLDGTMNTEAFFGQGTRLTVV.

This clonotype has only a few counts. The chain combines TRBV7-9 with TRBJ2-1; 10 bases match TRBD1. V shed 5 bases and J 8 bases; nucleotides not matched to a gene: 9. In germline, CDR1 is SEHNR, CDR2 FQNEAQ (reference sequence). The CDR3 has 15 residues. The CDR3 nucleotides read TGTGCCAGCAGCCCTTGGGACAGGGGTAAGGATGAGCAGTTCTTC. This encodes CASSPWDRGKDEQFF.